The 13 T cell receptor beta chains listed next were all sequenced from one sample in a study of T cells in Graves' hyperthyroidism and ophthalmopathy. It was RNA transcripts that yielded the amplified TCR beta CDR3 regions. Initially, a first-round RT-PCR of the TCR CDR3 employed the HTBI primer set. TCRdb called the multiplex PCR reads again in MiXCR, with one record for every CDR3 protein. The table includes under 400,000 distinct CDR3 sequences, nearly 15% detected once. Material for sequencing was blood. Every receptor here comes from an older woman with Graves' ophthalmopathy.

The chain carries TRBV7-8 and TRBJ2-7; 9 positions agree with TRBD1. Trimming took 8 bases from V and 7 from J; bases not matched to a gene: 9. There are 13 residues in the CDR3. Germline V lookup: CDR1 SGHVS, CDR2 FQNEAQ. The CDR3: CASQTGGYAEQYF. DNA for the CDR3: TGTGCCAGCCAGACAGGGGGATACGCAGAGCAGTACTTC.

This clonotype occurred many times. This chain links TRBV7-2 with TRBJ2-3; 9 bases are a match to TRBD2. The CDR3 is made up of 17 amino acids. The germline V gene encodes CDR1 SGHTA and CDR2 FQGNSA. V trimming: 5 bases; J trimming: 0 bases; junction bases outside the gene matches: 9. CDR3 bases: TGTGCCAGCAGCCCCCCGTTTAGCGGGAGTAGCACAGATACGCAGTATTTT. This encodes CASSPPFSGSSTDTQYF.

This clonotype was counted many times. The chain combines TRBV20-1 with TRBJ2-5; D not certain. CDR1 DFQATT and CDR2 SNEGSKA come from the germline V gene (reference sequence). The CDR3 is 10 residues long. CDR3 sequence reads: CSAREETQYF. The CDR3 bases are TGCAGCGCACGGGAAGAGACCCAGTACTTC.

This clonotype showed up just a few times. The V call is TRBV29-1, the J call TRBJ2-7; TRBD1 matches 9 bases. The germline CDR1 and CDR2 sequences are SQVTM and ANQGSEA. The CDR3 is made up of 13 amino acids. J was trimmed by 2 bases and V by 4 bases; bases with no gene match: 3. The CDR3: CSVAWTGAYEQYF. CDR3 bases: TGCAGCGTTGCCTGGACAGGGGCCTACGAGCAGTACTTC.

This clonotype was seen a few times. For the CDR3, the DNA is TGTGCCAGCAGTCAAGGACAGGGGCCTAACACCGGGGAGCTGTTTTTT. Translation: CASSQGQGPNTGELFF. The gene calls are TRBV6-1 and TRBJ2-2; 9 bases match TRBD1. Germline V gene sequence: CDR1 MNHNS, CDR2 SASEGT. CDR3 length equals 16 residues. J gave up 2 bases and V 5 bases, and 6 bases lay outside the gene matches.

This chain connects TRBV5-1 to TRBJ2-7, with D possibly TRBD1 on 6 matching bases. The germline V gene has CDR1 SGHRS and CDR2 YFSETQ. Trimming shortened V by 4 bases and J by 4 bases, and 12 bases separated the two germline ends. CDR3 size: 13 residues. Here the CDR3 DNA reads TGCGCCAGCAGCCTTGGACAGCAATACGAGCAGTACTTC. It is translated as CASSLGQQYEQYF.

This clonotype came up many times. J is TRBJ2-1 and V is TRBV5-1; D not resolved. Trimming left V 0 bases short and J 3 bases short, with 10 bases between. Germline loops: CDR1 SGHRS, CDR2 YFSETQ. The CDR3 has 15 residues. The CDR3 coding sequence is TGCGCCAGCAGCTTGGGCCCTTTCAACTACAATGAGCAGTTCTTC. It translates to CASSLGPFNYNEQFF.

This clonotype was seen many times. The chain recombines TRBV20-1 with TRBJ2-1; 10 nucleotides align to TRBD2. CDR1 DFQATT and CDR2 SNEGSKA come from the germline V gene (reference sequence). This CDR3 region has 15 residues. V shed 0 bases and J 8 bases; nucleotides not matched to a gene: 7. The CDR3 coding sequence is TGCAGTGCTAGAGATAGCGGGGGGCGCATTTATGAGCAGTTCTTC. Its protein product is CSARDSGGRIYEQFF.

The table lists this clonotype with many counts. This sequence joins TRBV11-2 and TRBJ2-3; a weak D match, TRBD2 (6 bases). The ends were cut back, 7 bases at V and 3 bases at J, with 11 bases in the middle. Germline values: CDR1 SGHAT, CDR2 FQNNGV. This CDR3 region has 13 residues. CDR3 DNA sequence: TGTGCCAGCACGGAGGGGCTAACAGATACGCAGTATTTT. Its translation: CASTEGLTDTQYF.

This clonotype was seen repeatedly, ten times or more. The chain carries TRBV20-1 and TRBJ2-7, with TRBD2 matching over 10 bases. This CDR3 comprises 13 residues. The trim removed 1 base at V and 3 bases at J, leaving 0 bases unmatched. The germline V gene encodes CDR1 DFQATT and CDR2 SNEGSKA (reference sequence). The CDR3 bases are TGCAGTGCTAGAGGGACTAGCGGCTACGAGCAGTACTTC. Residues: CSARGTSGYEQYF.

A few counts support this clonotype. The rearrangement links TRBV18 to TRBJ2-4, with D tentatively TRBD2 (5 bases). Per the germline V gene, CDR1 is KGHSH and CDR2 is LQKENI. V lost 5 bases and J lost 0, with 11 bases in between. This CDR3 has 15 amino acids. CDR3 sequence: CASSSPDLAKNIQYF. CDR3 DNA sequence: TGTGCCAGCTCAAGCCCGGACTTAGCCAAAAACATTCAGTACTTC.

This clonotype appeared a few times. In nucleotides, the CDR3 is TGTGCCAGCAGTCTATACTCGGGACTAGCGAAAAACATTCAGTACTTC. Translated: CASSLYSGLAKNIQYF. The chain carries TRBV27 and TRBJ2-4; 10 bases are shared with TRBD2. The length of the CDR3 is 16 residues. J lost 4 bases, V lost 5 bases, and 8 bases had no gene match. CDR1 is MNHEY, CDR2 SMNVEV, per germline (reference sequence).

The chain joins TRBV27 to TRBJ1-5, with D possibly matching TRBD1 (5 bases). Per the germline V gene, CDR1 is MNHEY and CDR2 is SMNVEV (reference sequence). Trimming removed 10 bases at V and 0 bases at J, with 19 bases between. This CDR3 has 16 residues. CDR3 bases: TGTGCCACCAAGGGTGCGGGGCGAGGTAGCAATCAGCCCCAGCATTTT. It encodes CATKGAGRGSNQPQHF.